This TCR beta chain emerged from a study of shared clonotypes between healthy human individuals. Study results and limitations: Sequencing of the sorted subsets was shown by rarefaction to be incomplete despite large depth. Non-shared clonotypes had lower generation probabilities than those shared by all four donors. Naive subsets generally had larger estimated richness than memory subsets.

V lost 0 bases to trimming and J lost 0 bases, with 14 bases between them. Germline CDR1 is LGHNA and CDR2 is YNFKEQ. The CDR3 length is 17 residues. TCRdb keeps only in-frame clones here, not all; method: immunoSEQ multiplex PCR. The sample includes around 2.1 million clones, around 93% of them seen just once. Terminally differentiated effector memory CD45RA+ cells were excluded by CCR7 positive selection of CD45RO-negative cells. Recent acute infections and vaccinations were absent in the healthy HIV-negative adult donors. This clone was seen once. Antigen unknown. The sample taken for sequencing was naive CD8+ T cells from PBMCs. The chain joins TRBV4-2 to TRBJ2-5, with D perhaps TRBD2 (6 bases). This TCR came from a man between 18 and 35 years old in good health. Some clones in this sample may be carry-over from other donors' samples. CDR3 sequence: CASSQEDLRGYQETQYF. Here the CDR3 DNA reads TGTGCCAGCAGCCAAGAGGACTTACGGGGGTACCAAGAGACCCAGTACTTC.